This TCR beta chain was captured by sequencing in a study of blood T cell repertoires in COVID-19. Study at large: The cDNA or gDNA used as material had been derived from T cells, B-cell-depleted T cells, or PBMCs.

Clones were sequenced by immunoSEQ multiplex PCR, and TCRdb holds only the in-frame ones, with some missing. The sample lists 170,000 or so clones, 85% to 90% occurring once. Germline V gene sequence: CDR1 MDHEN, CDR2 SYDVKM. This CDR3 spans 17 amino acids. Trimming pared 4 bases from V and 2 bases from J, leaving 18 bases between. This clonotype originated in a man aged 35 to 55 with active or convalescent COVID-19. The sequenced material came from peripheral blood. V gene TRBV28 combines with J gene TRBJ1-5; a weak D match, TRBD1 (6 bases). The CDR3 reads CASSSIFLQGRNQPQHF. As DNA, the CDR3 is TGTGCCAGCAGTTCCATCTTTCTACAGGGACGCAATCAGCCCCAGCATTTT. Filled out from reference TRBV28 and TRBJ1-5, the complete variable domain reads DVKVTQSSRYLVKRTGEKVFLECVQDMDHENMFWYRQDPGLGLRLIYFSYDVKMKEKGDIPEGYSVSREKKERFSLILESASTNQTSMYLCASSSIFLQGRNQPQHFGDGTRLSIL.